The source of this T cell receptor (beta chain) is a study of regulatory T cells in long-lasting Graves disease. iRepertoire HTBI primers and Arm-PCR of CDR3 regions built TCR beta libraries. MiXCR was run by TCRdb on the multiplex PCR reads, yielding one entry per CDR3 protein. The sample consists of some 440,000 distinct CDR3 sequences, 20% of them appearing once. Time point specified: persistent/refractory GD, antithyroid drugs over 5 years with positive TRAb. Making the TCR library involved RNA that had been extracted from PBMCs. Per germline, CDR1 MNHEY and CDR2 SMNVEV (reference sequence). The CDR3 is 13 amino acids. Trimming took 6 bases from V and 1 from J, leaving 6 bases between them. With respect to this clonotype: A far larger clone is a single base away, which makes a read error likely. Given the absence of the conserved phenylalanine or tryptophan at the CDR3 end, a read error is likely.

The source was peripheral blood mononuclear cells (PBMCs), collected when the disease was refractory, from a patient treated with antithyroid drugs. The chain links TRBV27 to TRBJ2-2; no clear D. The source of this sequence is a female donor with Graves disease. The CDR3, as DNA: TGTGCCAGCAGCTTCCTGAACACCGGGGAGCTGTTTTCT. Protein: CASSFLNTGELFS.